This is a list of T cell receptor beta chains from one sample in a study of shared clonotypes between healthy human individuals. Libraries were prepared by immunoSEQ multiplex PCR; TCRdb keeps only in-frame clonotypes and omits some of them. The top ten clones hold about 0.11% of a sample with around 600,000 clones, around 95% of them seen once. Sequencing was done on a sample of naive CD8+ T cells sorted from blood. The receptors here all came from a woman in her twenties or thirties in good health. CDR3s include the opening cysteine and the closing phenylalanine or tryptophan. The D gene is left open where the match is weak. Size tells how often a clone was seen (once, few, many) or the class of an expanded clone, and some rows leave it out.

V gene: TRBV10-1; clone size: NA; J gene: TRBJ2-7; D gene: NA; CDR3 length: 13; CDR3 DNA: TGCGCCAGGAGACAGGAAAATGCCTACGAGCAGTACTTC; CDR3 protein: CARRQENAYEQYF
V gene: TRBV5-1; clone size: NA; J gene: TRBJ2-7; D gene: NA; CDR3 length: 14; CDR3 DNA: TGCGCCAGCAGCTTGGAGAGACAGGTATTCGAGCAGTACTTC; CDR3 protein: CASSLERQVFEQYF
V gene: TRBV7-9; clone size: NA; J gene: TRBJ1-3; D gene: NA; CDR3 length: 16; CDR3 DNA: TGTGCCAGCAGCTTCAGCTGGCAGGACTCTGGAAACACCATATATTTT; CDR3 protein: CASSFSWQDSGNTIYF
V gene: TRBV30; clone size: NA; J gene: TRBJ2-3; D gene: NA; CDR3 length: 17; CDR3 DNA: TGTGCCACTGACTCAACCCGTGGGGGATCTAGCACAGATACGCAGTATTTT; CDR3 protein: CATDSTRGGSSTDTQYF
V gene: TRBV5-6; clone size: NA; J gene: TRBJ1-1; D gene: NA; CDR3 length: 13; CDR3 DNA: TGTGCCAGCAGCTTGGCCAAGCACGCCGAAGCTTTCTTT; CDR3 protein: CASSLAKHAEAFF
V gene: TRBV27; clone size: NA; J gene: TRBJ1-5; D gene: TRBD1; CDR3 length: 16; CDR3 DNA: TGTGCCAGCAGCCGCGGACAGGGCACGGGCAATCAGCCCCAGCATTTT; CDR3 protein: CASSRGQGTGNQPQHF
V gene: TRBV15; clone size: NA; J gene: TRBJ2-7; D gene: NA; CDR3 length: 15; CDR3 DNA: TGTGCCACCAGCAGAGGTGCTGTTGACGTCCACGAGCAGTACTTC; CDR3 protein: CATSRGAVDVHEQYF
V gene: TRBV5-5; clone size: NA; J gene: TRBJ1-5; D gene: TRBD1; CDR3 length: 18; CDR3 DNA: TGTGCCAGCAGCTTCGACACCGGGACAGGGTATAGCAATCAGCCCCAGCATTTT; CDR3 protein: CASSFDTGTGYSNQPQHF
V gene: TRBV2; clone size: NA; J gene: TRBJ2-7; D gene: NA; CDR3 length: 16; CDR3 DNA: TGTGCCAGCAGTGAATCCCCACCGGGACTTTACCACGAGCAGTACTTC; CDR3 protein: CASSESPPGLYHEQYF
V gene: TRBV11-1; clone size: NA; J gene: TRBJ2-5; D gene: TRBD1; CDR3 length: 13; CDR3 DNA: TGTGCCAGCAGCGGCAGGGGGCTAGAGACCCAGTACTTC; CDR3 protein: CASSGRGLETQYF
V gene: TRBV27; clone size: NA; J gene: TRBJ1-5; D gene: TRBD1; CDR3 length: 14; CDR3 DNA: TGTGCCAGCAGCGGACAGGGCAGCAATCAGCCCCAGCATTTT; CDR3 protein: CASSGQGSNQPQHF
V gene: TRBV18; clone size: NA; J gene: TRBJ2-5; D gene: TRBD1; CDR3 length: 15; CDR3 DNA: TGTGCCAGCTCACCCGACAGGGGAGTAGGAGAGACCCAGTACTTC; CDR3 protein: CASSPDRGVGETQYF
V gene: TRBV28; clone size: NA; J gene: TRBJ2-1; D gene: NA; CDR3 length: 16; CDR3 DNA: TGTGCCAGCAATTTTAGGAGGGGAGCCCCCTACAATGAGCAGTTCTTC; CDR3 protein: CASNFRRGAPYNEQFF
V gene: TRBV4-1; clone size: NA; J gene: TRBJ2-1; D gene: NA; CDR3 length: 14; CDR3 DNA: TGCGCCAGCAGCCCCCTGCCTGCGTACAATGAGCAGTTCTTC; CDR3 protein: CASSPLPAYNEQFF
V gene: TRBV28; clone size: NA; J gene: TRBJ2-5; D gene: TRBD2; CDR3 length: 12; CDR3 DNA: TGTGCCAGCAAAGCGGGAGGAGAGACCCAGTACTTC; CDR3 protein: CASKAGGETQYF
V gene: TRBV18; clone size: NA; J gene: TRBJ2-5; D gene: NA; CDR3 length: 14; CDR3 DNA: TGTGCCAGCTCCGCCCGGGGCCACCAAGAGACCCAGTACTTC; CDR3 protein: CASSARGHQETQYF
V gene: TRBV19; clone size: NA; J gene: TRBJ1-6; D gene: NA; CDR3 length: 16; CDR3 DNA: TGTGCCAGTACCTCCCACCAGGTTCTGGGTACTTCACCCCTCCACTTT; CDR3 protein: CASTSHQVLGTSPLHF
V gene: TRBV28; clone size: NA; J gene: TRBJ1-3; D gene: NA; CDR3 length: 17; CDR3 DNA: TGTGCCAGCGGAAAAGGGGTTGCGTATTTCGGTGGAAACACCATATATTTT; CDR3 protein: CASGKGVAYFGGNTIYF
V gene: TRBV4-2; clone size: NA; J gene: TRBJ1-2; D gene: TRBD1; CDR3 length: 16; CDR3 DNA: TGTGCCAGCAGCCAAGATCAGGCAGGGGGCTTATATGGCTACACCTTC; CDR3 protein: CASSQDQAGGLYGYTF
V gene: TRBV28; clone size: NA; J gene: TRBJ1-2; D gene: NA; CDR3 length: 14; CDR3 DNA: TGTGCCAGCAGTTTATTGGCGGTTTCCTATGGCTACACCTTC; CDR3 protein: CASSLLAVSYGYTF
V gene: TRBV6-6; clone size: NA; J gene: TRBJ2-7; D gene: NA; CDR3 length: 15; CDR3 DNA: TGTGCCAGCAGTTACTCGGAGGGAATTGCCTACGAGCAGTACTTC; CDR3 protein: CASSYSEGIAYEQYF
V gene: TRBV28; clone size: NA; J gene: TRBJ1-5; D gene: NA; CDR3 length: 11; CDR3 DNA: TGTGCCAGCAGGTTCGGGGGGCCCCAGCATTTT; CDR3 protein: CASRFGGPQHF
V gene: TRBV27; clone size: NA; J gene: TRBJ2-7; D gene: NA; CDR3 length: 14; CDR3 DNA: TGTGCCAGCAGCCTAGGGGTTAGCGGCTACGAGCAGTACTTC; CDR3 protein: CASSLGVSGYEQYF
V gene: TRBV19; clone size: NA; J gene: TRBJ1-5; D gene: NA; CDR3 length: 14; CDR3 DNA: TGTGCCAGTAGTATAGGGTATAGCAATCAGCCCCAGCATTTT; CDR3 protein: CASSIGYSNQPQHF
V gene: TRBV7-6; clone size: NA; J gene: TRBJ2-1; D gene: TRBD2; CDR3 length: 17; CDR3 DNA: TGTGCCAGCAGCCTGCGGGCGGGAGGGCCAACCTACAATGAGCAGTTCTTC; CDR3 protein: CASSLRAGGPTYNEQFF
V gene: TRBV10-3; clone size: NA; J gene: TRBJ1-2; D gene: NA; CDR3 length: 13; CDR3 DNA: TGTGCCATCAGTGGGTTCACCTACTATGGCTACACCTTC; CDR3 protein: CAISGFTYYGYTF
V gene: TRBV5-6; clone size: once; J gene: TRBJ2-6; D gene: TRBD1; CDR3 length: 16; CDR3 DNA: TGTGCCAGCAGCTACAGGGGGCGGTCTGGGGCCAACGTCCTGACTTTC; CDR3 protein: CASSYRGRSGANVLTF
V gene: TRBV19; clone size: NA; J gene: TRBJ1-5; D gene: NA; CDR3 length: 14; CDR3 DNA: TGTGCCAGTAGTATAGTAGAGGAGATCCAGCCCCAGCATTTT; CDR3 protein: CASSIVEEIQPQHF
V gene: TRBV10-1; clone size: NA; J gene: TRBJ2-7; D gene: NA; CDR3 length: 13; CDR3 DNA: TGCGCCAGCACGGCTAGCGGACAGCACGAGCAGTACTTC; CDR3 protein: CASTASGQHEQYF
V gene: TRBV9; clone size: NA; J gene: TRBJ2-7; D gene: TRBD2; CDR3 length: 17; CDR3 DNA: TGTGCCAGCAGCGTAGGGACGCTTCTAGCGGAGGCCTACGAGCAGTACTTC; CDR3 protein: CASSVGTLLAEAYEQYF
V gene: TRBV2; clone size: NA; J gene: TRBJ2-6; D gene: NA; CDR3 length: 14; CDR3 DNA: TGTGCCAGCAGTGGGGCTGGTGGGGCCAACGTCCTGACTTTC; CDR3 protein: CASSGAGGANVLTF
V gene: TRBV5-4; clone size: NA; J gene: TRBJ2-7; D gene: NA; CDR3 length: 14; CDR3 DNA: TGTGCCAGCAGCTTGGGGGCAGGGGCATACGAGCAGTACTTC; CDR3 protein: CASSLGAGAYEQYF
V gene: TRBV6-1; clone size: NA; J gene: TRBJ2-7; D gene: NA; CDR3 length: 10; CDR3 DNA: TGTGCCAGCAGGAGCTACGAGCAGTACTTC; CDR3 protein: CASRSYEQYF
V gene: TRBV4-2; clone size: NA; J gene: TRBJ1-1; D gene: NA; CDR3 length: 14; CDR3 DNA: TGTGCCAGCAGCCAAGGTATAGGGAACACTGAAGCTTTCTTT; CDR3 protein: CASSQGIGNTEAFF
V gene: TRBV4-1; clone size: NA; J gene: TRBJ2-7; D gene: NA; CDR3 length: 14; CDR3 DNA: TGCGCCAGCAGCCAAGCCTCTATTCTTTACGAGCAGTACTTC; CDR3 protein: CASSQASILYEQYF
V gene: TRBV27; clone size: NA; J gene: TRBJ2-7; D gene: TRBD2; CDR3 length: 17; CDR3 DNA: TGTGCCAGCACCCCGGGACTAGCGTCACTTGGGCCCTACGAGCAGTACTTC; CDR3 protein: CASTPGLASLGPYEQYF
V gene: TRBV27; clone size: once; J gene: TRBJ1-1; D gene: NA; CDR3 length: 14; CDR3 DNA: TGTGCCAGCAGTTTGCAGGGCGGTTATACTGAAGCTTTCTTT; CDR3 protein: CASSLQGGYTEAFF
V gene: TRBV29-1; clone size: NA; J gene: TRBJ1-2; D gene: TRBD1; CDR3 length: 13; CDR3 DNA: TGCAGCGTAGCTGGGACAGCCGTCTATGGCTACACCTTC; CDR3 protein: CSVAGTAVYGYTF
V gene: TRBV19; clone size: NA; J gene: TRBJ1-2; D gene: NA; CDR3 length: 14; CDR3 DNA: TGTGCCAGTAGTACCCCCGAGAGGGAGGCTGGCTACACCTTC; CDR3 protein: CASSTPEREAGYTF
V gene: TRBV28; clone size: NA; J gene: TRBJ2-5; D gene: NA; CDR3 length: 15; CDR3 DNA: TGTGCCAGCAGTTCACCCCCAGATTCCCGGGAGACCCAGTACTTC; CDR3 protein: CASSSPPDSRETQYF
V gene: TRBV27; clone size: NA; J gene: TRBJ2-3; D gene: NA; CDR3 length: 14; CDR3 DNA: TGTGCCAGCAGTTTCCTGGGGGCTGCAGATACGCAGTATTTT; CDR3 protein: CASSFLGAADTQYF
V gene: TRBV7-9; clone size: NA; J gene: TRBJ1-3; D gene: NA; CDR3 length: 17; CDR3 DNA: TGTGCCAGCAGCTCCGGGGTCGACAGCAACTCTGGAAACACCATATATTTT; CDR3 protein: CASSSGVDSNSGNTIYF
V gene: TRBV27; clone size: NA; J gene: TRBJ2-3; D gene: NA; CDR3 length: 16; CDR3 DNA: TGTGCCAGCAGTCCGGCTTGGGGGGAGGTCACCGATACGCAGTATTTT; CDR3 protein: CASSPAWGEVTDTQYF
V gene: TRBV5-4; clone size: NA; J gene: TRBJ2-3; D gene: TRBD2; CDR3 length: 17; CDR3 DNA: TGTGCCAGCAGCTTCCTAGCGGGGGGTACTAGCACAGATACGCAGTATTTT; CDR3 protein: CASSFLAGGTSTDTQYF
V gene: TRBV7-9; clone size: NA; J gene: TRBJ2-1; D gene: NA; CDR3 length: 15; CDR3 DNA: TGTGCCAGCAGCTCCCCGACTAGTCTTTACAATGAGCAGTTCTTC; CDR3 protein: CASSSPTSLYNEQFF
V gene: TRBV28; clone size: NA; J gene: TRBJ2-2; D gene: TRBD2; CDR3 length: 15; CDR3 DNA: TGTGCCAGCAGTACGACTAGCGGGGACACCGGGGAGCTGTTTTTT; CDR3 protein: CASSTTSGDTGELFF
V gene: TRBV11-2; clone size: few; J gene: TRBJ2-7; D gene: TRBD2; CDR3 length: 14; CDR3 DNA: TGTGCCAGCAGCTTAGAACGGGGGGGCTACGAGCAGTACTTC; CDR3 protein: CASSLERGGYEQYF
V gene: TRBV7-2; clone size: once; J gene: TRBJ2-1; D gene: NA; CDR3 length: 14; CDR3 DNA: TGTGCCAGCAGCTTAGTTCCAGGGGACAATGAGCAGTTCTTC; CDR3 protein: CASSLVPGDNEQFF
V gene: TRBV6-1; clone size: NA; J gene: TRBJ2-7; D gene: NA; CDR3 length: 14; CDR3 DNA: TGTGCCAGCAGTGATCCGGGACGCTCCTACGAGCAGTACTTC; CDR3 protein: CASSDPGRSYEQYF
V gene: TRBV11-1; clone size: NA; J gene: TRBJ2-7; D gene: TRBD1; CDR3 length: 15; CDR3 DNA: TGTGCCAGCAGCGACTTACCGGGACAGCACTACGAGCAGTACTTC; CDR3 protein: CASSDLPGQHYEQYF
V gene: TRBV9; clone size: NA; J gene: TRBJ2-3; D gene: TRBD2; CDR3 length: 18; CDR3 DNA: TGTGCCAGCAGCGTAGCAGATAGCGGGAGGTGGTTTTCGGATACGCAGTATTTT; CDR3 protein: CASSVADSGRWFSDTQYF
V gene: TRBV25-1; clone size: few; J gene: TRBJ2-7; D gene: NA; CDR3 length: 15; CDR3 DNA: TGTGCCAGCAGCCCGAATATATGGGGGACCTACGAGCAGTACTTC; CDR3 protein: CASSPNIWGTYEQYF